The 9 T cell receptor beta chains reported below all come from one sample, sequenced in a study of molecular identifiers for immune sequencing clone quantification. One entry per CDR3 protein results from TCRdb running MiXCR on the PCR reads. The sample lists 90,000 to 120,000 distinct CDR3 sequences, roughly a third occurring once. The sequencing sample was made of naive CD8+ T cells from blood, with Jurkat cell RNA spiked in. As for subset: FACS-sorted CD8+CD4-CCR7+CD45RA+ naive T cells. The source of these receptors is a human donor in good health. Some libraries in this study had Jurkat cell RNA spiked in.

The rearrangement joins TRBV3-1 to TRBJ2-5, with 10 bases matching TRBD1. The CDR3 covers 16 residues. Germline trimming cut 2 bases from V and 5 bases from J; bases unmatched to any gene: 8. Germline CDR1 reads LGHDT; CDR2 reads YNNKEL (reference sequence). The CDR3 region has the DNA TGTGCCAGCAGCCAACCGGACAGGGGGAGGATCGAGACCCAGTACTTC. It codes for CASSQPDRGRIETQYF.

A few counts support this clonotype. This chain connects TRBV28 to TRBJ2-2, with D hard to call. Trimming removed 3 bases from V and 8 bases from J, with 7 bases in between. The CDR3 is 12 residues long. Germline loops: CDR1 MDHEN, CDR2 SYDVKM. CDR3 protein: CASSLGPGELFF. DNA of the CDR3: TGTGCCAGCAGTTTGGGCCCTGGGGAGCTGTTTTTT. Filled out from reference TRBV28 and TRBJ2-2, the complete variable domain reads DVKVTQSSRYLVKRTGEKVFLECVQDMDHENMFWYRQDPGLGLRLIYFSYDVKMKEKGDIPEGYSVSREKKERFSLILESASTNQTSMYLCASSLGPGELFFGEGSRLTVL.

About this clonotype: One base away lies a much larger clone, so this may be a sequencing read error. This sequence joins TRBV16 and TRBJ2-5, with a tentative D call TRBD1 (5 bases). The germline V and J ends were trimmed by 3 bases and 4 bases, with 12 bases remaining between them. The CDR3 contains 14 residues. Germline CDR1 and CDR2: KGHSY and FQNENV. CDR3 amino acids: CASSQRQSLETQYF. DNA for the CDR3: TGTGCCAGCAGCCAGCGACAGTCCCTAGAGACCCAGTACTTC. The full variable domain, in which reference TRBV16 and TRBJ2-5 provide the parts outside the CDR3, is GEEVAQTPKHLVRGEGQKAKLYCAPIKGHSYVFWYQQVLKNEFKFLISFQNENVFDETGMPKERFSAKCLPNSPCSLEIQATKLEDSAVYFCASSQRQSLETQYFGPGTRLLVL.

This chain links TRBV11-2 with TRBJ2-5; D unresolved. Germline values: CDR1 SGHAT, CDR2 FQNNGV. V lost 0 bases to trimming and J lost 1 base, with 9 bases between them. The CDR3 extends over 15 amino acids. Here the CDR3 reads CASSLEAASQETQYF. CDR3 DNA: TGTGCCAGCAGCTTAGAGGCAGCGAGCCAAGAGACCCAGTACTTC.

About this clonotype itself: This sequence may be a read error, since a much larger clone differs from it by one base. The J gene is TRBJ1-1, the V gene TRBV7-9; no clear D. Per the germline V gene, CDR1 is SEHNR and CDR2 is FQNEAQ (reference sequence). The CDR3 contains 15 residues. CDR3: CASSLVYRTNTEALF. The CDR3 nucleotides are TGTGCCAGCAGCTTAGTTTACAGAACTAACACTGAAGCTCTCTTT. Full variable domain (remainder filled in from reference TRBV7-9 and TRBJ1-1): DTGVSQNPRHKITKRGQNVTFRCDPISEHNRLYWYRQTLGQGPEFLTYFQNEAQLEKSRLLSDRFSAERPKGSFSTLEIQRTEQGDSAMYLCASSLVYRTNTEALFGQGTRLTVV.

This clonotype was seen a few times. A much larger clone is a single base away; this may be a read error. The rearrangement uses TRBV7-9 and TRBJ1-5, with TRBD1 identical over 9 bases. In germline, CDR1 is SEHNR, CDR2 FQNEAQ (reference sequence). This CDR3 has 19 residues. V dropped 6 bases and J dropped 5; count of bases not matched to a gene: 20. The chain's CDR3 is CASSKAVGTGRFGYQPQHF. CDR3 nucleotides: TGTGCCAGCAGTAAAGCAGTCGGGACAGGGAGGTTCGGGTATCAGCCCCAGCATTTT.

V and J are TRBV20-1 and TRBJ2-7; D unclear. This CDR3 contains 11 residues. Per the germline V gene, CDR1 is DFQATT and CDR2 is SNEGSKA (reference sequence). Trimming took 0 bases from V and 4 from J, leaving 4 bases between them. DNA for the CDR3: TGCAGTGCTAGAGATATGTACGAGCAGTACTTC. Amino acid sequence: CSARDMYEQYF.

This chain uses TRBV20-1 with TRBJ2-2, with D unclear. Trimming pared 6 bases from V and 10 bases from J, leaving 12 bases between. CDR3 length: 11 residues. Germline-derived CDR1 and CDR2 are DFQATT and SNEGSKA (reference sequence). CDR3 residues: CSAPLVEELFF. In nucleotides, the CDR3 is TGCAGTGCGCCCCTAGTAGAGGAGCTGTTTTTT.

Details on this clonotype: Given a much more abundant clone one base away, this may be a read error. The gene calls are TRBV28 and TRBJ2-7; D uncertain. The germline gives CDR1 MDHEN, CDR2 SYDVKM. Trimming cost V 6 bases and J 2 bases, with 23 bases left between them. This CDR3 region has 17 residues. The CDR3 here is CASSPLSNSPITYEQYF. CDR3 nucleotides: TGTGCCAGCAGCCCCCTCTCCAACAGCCCAATAACCTACGAGCAGTACTTC.